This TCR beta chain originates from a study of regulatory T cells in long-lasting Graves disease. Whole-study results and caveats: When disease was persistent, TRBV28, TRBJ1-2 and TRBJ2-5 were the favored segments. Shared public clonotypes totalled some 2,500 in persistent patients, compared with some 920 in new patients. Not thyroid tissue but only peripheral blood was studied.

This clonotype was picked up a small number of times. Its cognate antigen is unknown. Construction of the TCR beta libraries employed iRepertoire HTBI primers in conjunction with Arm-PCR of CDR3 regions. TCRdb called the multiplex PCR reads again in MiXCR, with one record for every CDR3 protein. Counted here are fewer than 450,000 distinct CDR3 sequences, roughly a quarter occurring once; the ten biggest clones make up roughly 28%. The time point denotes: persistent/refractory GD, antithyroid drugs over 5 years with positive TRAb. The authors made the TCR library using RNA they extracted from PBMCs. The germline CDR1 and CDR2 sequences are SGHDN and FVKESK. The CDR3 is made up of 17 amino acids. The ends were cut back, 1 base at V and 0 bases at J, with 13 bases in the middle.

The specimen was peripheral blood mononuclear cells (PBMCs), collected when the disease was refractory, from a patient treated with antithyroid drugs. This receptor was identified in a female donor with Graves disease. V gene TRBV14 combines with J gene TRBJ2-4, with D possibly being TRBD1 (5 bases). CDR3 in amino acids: CASSQGTLYEAKNIQYF. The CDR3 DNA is TGTGCCAGCAGCCAAGGGACACTCTACGAAGCCAAAAACATTCAGTACTTC.